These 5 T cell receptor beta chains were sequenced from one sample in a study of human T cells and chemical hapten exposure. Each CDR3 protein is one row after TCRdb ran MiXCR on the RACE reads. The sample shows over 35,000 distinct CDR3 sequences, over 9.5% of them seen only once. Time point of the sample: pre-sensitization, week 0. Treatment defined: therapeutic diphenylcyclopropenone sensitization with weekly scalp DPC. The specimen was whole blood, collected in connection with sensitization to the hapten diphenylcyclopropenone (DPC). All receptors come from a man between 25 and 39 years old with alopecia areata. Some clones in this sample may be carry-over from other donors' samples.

In nucleotides, the CDR3 is TGTGCCAGTAGGGGCCCAGGACAGGGCGGGAACTATGGCTACACCTTC. Translating gives CASRGPGQGGNYGYTF. The chain recombines TRBV19 with TRBJ1-2, with 8 bases lining up with TRBD1. Germline V gene data show CDR1 as LNHDA and CDR2 as SQIVND (reference sequence). CDR3 size: 16 residues. V was pared by 6 bases and J by 2 bases, with 11 bases of the junction left unmatched.

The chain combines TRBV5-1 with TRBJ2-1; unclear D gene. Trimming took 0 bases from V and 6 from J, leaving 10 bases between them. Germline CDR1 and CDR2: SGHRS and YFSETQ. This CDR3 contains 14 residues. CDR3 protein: CASSLAQVLNEQFF. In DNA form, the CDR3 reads TGCGCCAGCAGCTTGGCCCAGGTCCTCAATGAGCAGTTCTTC.

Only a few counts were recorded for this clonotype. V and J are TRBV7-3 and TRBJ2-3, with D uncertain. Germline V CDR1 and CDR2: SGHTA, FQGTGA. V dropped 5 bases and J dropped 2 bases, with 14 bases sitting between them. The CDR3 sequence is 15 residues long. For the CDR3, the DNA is TGTGCCAGCAGCCCCGGCCACCAGCCCACAGATACGCAGTATTTT. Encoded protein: CASSPGHQPTDTQYF. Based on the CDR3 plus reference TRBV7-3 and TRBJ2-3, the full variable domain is GAGVSQTPSNKVTEKGKYVELRCDPISGHTALYWYRQSLGQGPEFLIYFQGTGAADDSGLPNDRFFAVRPEGSVSTLKIQRTERGDSAVYLCASSPGHQPTDTQYFGPGTRLTVL.

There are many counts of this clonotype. The CDR3 reads CASSVGTRRLTDTQYF. The CDR3, as DNA: TGTGCCAGTAGTGTCGGGACTCGACGACTCACAGATACGCAGTATTTT. The V and J genes are TRBV19 and TRBJ2-3; tentatively, D is TRBD2 (6 bases). The germline V and J ends were trimmed by 5 bases and 2 bases, with 17 bases remaining between them. Germline CDR1 LNHDA, CDR2 SQIVND (reference sequence). This CDR3 is built from 16 residues.

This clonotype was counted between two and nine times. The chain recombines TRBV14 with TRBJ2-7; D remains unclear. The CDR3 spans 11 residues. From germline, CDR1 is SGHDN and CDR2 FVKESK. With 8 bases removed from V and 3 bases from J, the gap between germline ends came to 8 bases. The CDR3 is CASYCVYEQYV. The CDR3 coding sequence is TGTGCCAGCTATTGCGTCTACGAGCAGTACGTC.